This T cell receptor (beta chain) originates from a study of beta chain features in type 1 diabetes. On the study more broadly: Cells sorted and examined across all samples totaled more than 90,000,000.

Stem cell-like memory, regulatory, central memory and naive CD4+ cells were sorted via CD45RO/CCR7/CD25/CD127/CD95/CD27. The CDR3 sequence is 15 residues long. Trimming shortened V by 5 bases and J by 1 base, and 14 bases separated the two germline ends. CDR1 SGHTA and CDR2 FQGTGA come from the germline V gene. The entirety of the isolated RNA underwent reverse transcription, so expressed TCRB transcripts were sequenced. Some clones are missing from TCRdb's copy, which holds only in-frame ones; the method was immunoSEQ multiplex PCR. Here the sample spans about 360,000 clones, 10% to 15% being singletons.

The TCR originated in a man between 18 and 35 years old in good health. This chain joins TRBV7-3 and TRBJ2-5, with D possibly TRBD2 on 6 matching bases. Sequencing used naive CD4+ T cells from blood. CDR3 nucleotide sequence: TGTGCCAGCAGCCCCTCCTTGGGGGGCCAAGAGACCCAGTACTTC. Translation: CASSPSLGGQETQYF.